The 14 T cell receptor beta chains given below trace back to one sample, sequenced in a study of cytomegalovirus exposure and HLA in healthy donors. TCRdb keeps only in-frame clones here, not all; method: immunoSEQ multiplex PCR. The sample lists about 160,000 clones, roughly 95% occurring once. The specimen was PBMCs. Every receptor here comes from a young woman in good health and CMV-seronegative.

CDR3 protein: CASSPRTVSVRQPQHF. The CDR3 DNA reads TGTGCCAGCAGCCCGAGGACAGTATCTGTTCGTCAGCCCCAGCATTTT. This chain links TRBV7-2 with TRBJ1-5, with D tentatively TRBD1 (6 bases). Trimming removed 5 bases at V and 6 bases at J, with 20 bases between. The CDR3 is 16 residues long. Germline CDR1 and CDR2: SGHTA and FQGNSA.

The chain combines TRBV7-9 with TRBJ1-3; TRBD1 aligns across 7 bases. This CDR3 has 15 residues. Germline V gene data show CDR1 as SEHNR and CDR2 as FQNEAQ (reference sequence). V lost 6 bases and J lost 0; bases outside the gene matches: 5. The CDR3 sequence is CASSLQGSSGNTIYF. DNA for the CDR3: TGTGCCAGCAGTCTACAGGGGTCCTCTGGAAACACCATATATTTT.

The chain carries TRBV11-2 and TRBJ2-2, with D possibly being TRBD1 (6 bases). The CDR3 spans 13 residues. The V gene's germline CDR1 is SGHAT and CDR2 FQNNGV. V shed 5 bases and J shed 8 bases, with 12 bases lying between them. The CDR3 DNA follows: TGTGCCAGCAGCCTTACAGGGTTTGGGGAGCTGTTTTTT. Protein: CASSLTGFGELFF.

The chain has TRBV5-4 and TRBJ1-2; tentative D call: TRBD1 (5 bases). The CDR3 is made up of 14 amino acids. Germline CDR1 and CDR2: SGHNT and YYREEE (reference sequence). Trimming removed 4 bases at V and 3 bases at J, with 13 bases between. The CDR3 here is CASSLQDRDYGYTF. The CDR3 region has the DNA TGTGCCAGCAGCCTGCAAGACAGAGACTATGGCTACACCTTC.

The chain has TRBV7-2 and TRBJ1-3; D not resolved. This CDR3 comprises 17 residues. Germline V lookup: CDR1 SGHTA, CDR2 FQGNSA. The ends were cut back, 1 base at V and 0 bases at J, with 13 bases in the middle. Here the CDR3 reads CASSLEATPSSGNTIYF. In DNA form, the CDR3 reads TGTGCCAGCAGCTTAGAGGCGACACCCTCCTCTGGAAACACCATATATTTT.

This clone was observed once. The chain recombines TRBV9 with TRBJ2-1; possibly TRBD2 for D (5 bases). The CDR3 length is 15 residues. Trimming took off 3 bases at V and 2 bases at J, with 12 bases between the two ends. The V gene's germline CDR1 is SGDLS and CDR2 YYNGEE. CDR3: CASSDTGSAYNEQFF. In DNA, the CDR3 is TGTGCCAGCAGCGATACGGGTAGCGCCTACAATGAGCAGTTCTTC.

The chain uses TRBV27 and TRBJ2-5, with 8 positions matching TRBD2. V gave up 0 bases and J gave up 5 bases; unmatched junction bases: 8. In germline, CDR1 is MNHEY, CDR2 SMNVEV (reference sequence). The CDR3 runs 16 residues. Written as DNA, the CDR3 is TGTGCCAGCAGTTTATCGATGACGGGGGGGGTGGAGACCCAGTACTTC. It yields the protein CASSLSMTGGVETQYF.

The V gene is TRBV9, the J gene TRBJ1-2, with D perhaps TRBD1 (5 bases). Looked up from germline, CDR1 is SGDLS and CDR2 is YYNGEE. Trimming removed 4 bases at V and 3 bases at J, with 16 bases between. The CDR3 covers 15 residues. The CDR3 DNA sequence: TGTGCCAGCAGCCCCGCCCTGACAGCAGACTATGGCTACACCTTC. As protein: CASSPALTADYGYTF.

V gene TRBV2 combines with J gene TRBJ1-4, with a weak D call TRBD1 (6 bases). The V end was cut by 7 bases, the J end by 5 bases, with 14 bases between. The CDR3 totals 14 residues. Germline lookup yields CDR1 SNHLY and CDR2 FYNNEI. The CDR3 loop reads CASTKDSSNEKLFF. The CDR3 nucleotides read TGTGCCAGCACCAAGGACAGTTCAAATGAAAAACTGTTTTTT.

The V gene is TRBV6-5, the J gene TRBJ1-2, with 7 positions matching TRBD1. The CDR3 length is 15 residues. J was trimmed by 4 bases and V by 6 bases; bases with no gene match: 11. Germline CDR1 reads MNHEY; CDR2 reads SVGAGI. DNA of the CDR3: TGTGCCAGCAGGGTTCAGGGGGTGGGATTCTATGGCTACACCTTC. This encodes CASRVQGVGFYGYTF.

The chain combines TRBV7-2 with TRBJ2-7, with D perhaps TRBD2 (6 bases). Between the trimmed V and J ends, which lost 5 bases and 7 bases, there was a span of 15 bases. Germline V gene data show CDR1 as SGHTA and CDR2 as FQGNSA. The CDR3 contains 13 residues. This chain's CDR3 is CASSNGGGGEQYF. The CDR3 DNA is TGTGCCAGCAGCAACGGGGGAGGAGGGGAGCAGTACTTC.

This chain links TRBV4-3 with TRBJ2-2; the D is unclear. From germline, CDR1 is LGHNA and CDR2 YSLEER. This CDR3 region has 15 residues. The V end lost 4 bases, the J end lost 2 bases, and 11 bases lay between the germline ends. The CDR3 DNA is TGCGCCAGCAGCCCTTCCCTAGGTAACACCGGGGAGCTGTTTTTT. Its translation is CASSPSLGNTGELFF.

The chain carries TRBV29-1 and TRBJ1-3; D unclear. CDR1 is SQVTM, CDR2 ANQGSEA, per germline. The CDR3 runs 13 residues. Trimming took off 6 bases at V and 3 bases at J, with 12 bases between the two ends. Here the CDR3 reads CSVPGQNGNTIYF. The CDR3 DNA sequence: TGCAGCGTCCCGGGTCAAAATGGAAACACCATATATTTT.

V gene TRBV5-1 combines with J gene TRBJ2-5, with 8 bases identical to TRBD1. With 0 bases clipped from V and 5 bases from J, the junction kept 6 bases outside the gene matches. Looked up from germline, CDR1 is SGHRS and CDR2 is YFSETQ. CDR3 length: 15 residues. CDR3 amino acids: CASSLAAGGRETQYF. The CDR3 bases are TGCGCCAGCAGCTTGGCCGCAGGGGGCAGGGAGACCCAGTACTTC.